This T cell receptor beta chain was documented in a study of CD8+ T cells in alopecia areata. Study results and limitations: Clonality exceeded that of normal scalp in lesional scalp, most notably in alopecia totalis/universalis.

The CDR3 consists of 18 residues. Germline CDR1 SGHRS, CDR2 YFSETQ. V lost 4 bases, J lost 2 bases, and 18 bases stayed unmatched. For this clone: Antigen: not known.

In each case, RNA was isolated and then reverse transcribed into cDNA as the sequencing template. Only in-frame clones appear in the TCRdb table, and some are missing; sequencing was by immunoSEQ multiplex PCR. The data contain under 150,000 clones, approximately 56% of them singletons. The sequencing input was CD8+ T cells sorted from blood. This sequence originates from a human donor in good health. V and J are TRBV5-1 and TRBJ2-7; TRBD2 matches at 7 bases. The CDR3 DNA follows: TGCGCCAGCAGCCCCGGGACGCTACATCTAGCGGAGACCTACGAGCAGTACTTC. This sequence encodes CASSPGTLHLAETYEQYF.